The source of this T cell receptor (beta chain) is a study of cytomegalovirus exposure and HLA in healthy donors. Study-level points and caveats: Analyzed later, most CMV-associated TCR beta chains appeared HLA-restricted. The study listed around 150 cytomegalovirus-associated TCR beta chains.

Unmatched junction bases numbered 10, after V lost 4 bases and J lost 7 bases. CDR1 and CDR2 (germline): SGHDT, YYEEEE. The CDR3 has 15 amino acids. A word on this clone: Its specificity is unknown.

Nominally healthy donors were sampled, though unrecorded immune exposures were likely. The PCR made use of 60 Vbeta and 13 Jbeta primers. Sequenced by immunoSEQ multiplex PCR; TCRdb stores in-frame clones only, minus some. Among roughly 160,000 clones, around 80% were seen once, and the ten largest hold under 2.5%. The receptor was isolated from a man aged 40-49 years in good health and CMV-seronegative. J is TRBJ2-1 and V is TRBV5-6; 8 nucleotides align to TRBD2. What was sequenced was PBMCs. CDR3 residues: CASSRRTSPLNEQFF. DNA for the CDR3: TGTGCCAGCAGCCGCCGGACTAGCCCCCTAAATGAGCAGTTCTTC.